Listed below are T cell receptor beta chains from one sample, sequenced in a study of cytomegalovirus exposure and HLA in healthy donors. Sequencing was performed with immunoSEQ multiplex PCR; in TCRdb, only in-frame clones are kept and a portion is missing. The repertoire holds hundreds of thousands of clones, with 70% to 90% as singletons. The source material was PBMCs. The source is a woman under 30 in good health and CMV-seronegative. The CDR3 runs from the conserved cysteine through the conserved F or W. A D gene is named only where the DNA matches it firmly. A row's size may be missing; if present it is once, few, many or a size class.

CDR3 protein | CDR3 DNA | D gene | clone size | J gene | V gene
CASSLDRRPLYEQYF | TGTGCCAGCAGCTTAGACCGGCGTCCGCTCTACGAGCAGTACTTC | NA | NA | TRBJ2-7 | TRBV11-2
CASSNRDGSYEQYF | TGTGCCAGTAGTAACCGGGACGGTTCCTACGAGCAGTACTTC | NA | NA | TRBJ2-7 | TRBV19
CASSQVPQVGQPQHF | TGCGCCAGCAGCCAAGTCCCCCAGGTTGGCCAGCCCCAGCATTTT | NA | NA | TRBJ1-5 | TRBV4-1
CAISDVGNTIYF | TGTGCCATCAGTGATGTTGGAAACACCATATATTTT | NA | NA | TRBJ1-3 | TRBV10-3
CASSQNSGAANEKLFF | TGTGCCAGCAGCCAAAACTCCGGGGCGGCTAATGAAAAACTGTTTTTT | NA | NA | TRBJ1-4 | TRBV7-9
CASSLSWGDIAFF | TGTGCCAGCAGCTTAAGCTGGGGGGACATTGCTTTCTTT | NA | NA | TRBJ1-1 | TRBV7-3
CASSEARGNEQFF | TGTGCCAGCAGTGAAGCAAGGGGGAATGAGCAGTTCTTC | NA | NA | TRBJ2-1 | TRBV27
CASSVGLDEQFF | TGTGCCAGCAGCGTAGGTTTGGATGAGCAGTTCTTC | NA | NA | TRBJ2-1 | TRBV9
CATSRGQEQYF | TGTGCCACCAGCAGGGGACAGGAGCAGTACTTC | TRBD1 | NA | TRBJ2-7 | TRBV15
CASSERGAGELFF | TGTGCCAGCAGTGAGAGGGGGGCCGGGGAGCTGTTTTTT | NA | NA | TRBJ2-2 | TRBV2
CASSQDLAGMGGNQPQHF | TGCGCCAGCAGCCAAGATTTGGCGGGAATGGGGGGCAATCAGCCCCAGCATTTT | NA | NA | TRBJ1-5 | TRBV4-1
CASNTGAHYEQYF | TGCGCCAGCAACACCGGGGCCCACTACGAGCAGTACTTC | NA | once | TRBJ2-7 | TRBV10-2
CASSSWGQGATGTEAFF | TGTGCCAGCAGCTCCTGGGGACAGGGGGCGACGGGGACTGAAGCTTTCTTT | TRBD1 | NA | TRBJ1-1 | TRBV11-2
CASRPGTGGREQYF | TGTGCCAGCAGACCCGGGACAGGGGGGCGGGAGCAGTACTTC | TRBD1 | NA | TRBJ2-7 | TRBV6-1
CASSYGVSGTEAFF | TGTGCCAGCAGCTACGGGGTCAGCGGCACTGAAGCTTTCTTT | NA | NA | TRBJ1-1 | TRBV7-2
CASTRGGGKNSPLHF | TGTGCCAGCACCCGGGGAGGGGGGAAAAATTCACCCCTCCACTTT | NA | once | TRBJ1-6 | TRBV6-5
CASRSGGGEQYF | TGTGCCAGCAGATCGGGAGGGGGCGAGCAGTACTTC | TRBD2 | NA | TRBJ2-7 | TRBV6-5
CAWSGQGDEKLFF | TGTGCCTGGAGTGGACAGGGGGATGAAAAACTGTTTTTT | TRBD1 | NA | TRBJ1-4 | TRBV30
CASSLVGGSNQPQHF | TGTGCCAGCAGTTTGGTGGGAGGTTCAAATCAGCCCCAGCATTTT | NA | NA | TRBJ1-5 | TRBV27
CASSGGRALNQPQHF | TGTGCCAGCAGTGGAGGCAGGGCCCTTAATCAGCCCCAGCATTTT | NA | NA | TRBJ1-5 | TRBV2
CASRAPGRGNEQFF | TGTGCCAGCAGGGCCCCGGGGCGAGGCAATGAGCAGTTCTTC | NA | NA | TRBJ2-1 | TRBV11-2
CASSIGRDYEQYF | TGTGCCAGCAGCATCGGACGGGACTACGAGCAGTACTTC | NA | NA | TRBJ2-7 | TRBV7-3
CATSRGDSSYEQYF | TGTGCCACCAGCAGAGGGGACAGCTCCTACGAGCAGTACTTC | TRBD1 | NA | TRBJ2-7 | TRBV15